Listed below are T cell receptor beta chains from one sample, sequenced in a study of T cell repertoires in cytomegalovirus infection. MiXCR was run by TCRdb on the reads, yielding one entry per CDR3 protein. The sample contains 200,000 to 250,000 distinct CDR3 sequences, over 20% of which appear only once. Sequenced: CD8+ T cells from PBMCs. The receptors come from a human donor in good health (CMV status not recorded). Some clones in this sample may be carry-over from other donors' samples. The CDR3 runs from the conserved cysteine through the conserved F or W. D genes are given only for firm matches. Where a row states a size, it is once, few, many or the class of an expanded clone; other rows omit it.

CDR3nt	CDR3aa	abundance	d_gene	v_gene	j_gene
TGTGCCAGCAGGGCTAGGAACACTGAAGCTTTCTTT	CASRARNTEAFF	few	-	TRBV2	TRBJ1-1
TGTGCCAGCAGCGTAGAGGGGGCCTCCTACAATGAGCAGTTCTTC	CASSVEGASYNEQFF	-	TRBD1	TRBV9	TRBJ2-1
TGTGCCAGCAGTTTTCCAGACTACGAGCAGTACTTC	CASSFPDYEQYF	many	-	TRBV28	TRBJ2-7
TGTGCCAGCAGTCCAGGACTAGCGCTGTACCAAGAGACCCAGTACTTC	CASSPGLALYQETQYF	few	TRBD2	TRBV6-1	TRBJ2-5
TGTGCCAGCGCATTAGGGACAGGGGGATACGAGCAGTACTTC	CASALGTGGYEQYF	-	TRBD1	TRBV11-2	TRBJ2-7
TGCGCCAGCAGCCAAGCTGGGGTAGGAGACACTGAAGCTTTCTTT	CASSQAGVGDTEAFF	many	-	TRBV4-1	TRBJ1-1
TGTGCCAGCACCTTGACGGACTCGGCCCTGACTAACTATGGCTACACCTTC	CASTLTDSALTNYGYTF	few	-	TRBV7-9	TRBJ1-2
TGCAGCGTTGGAGAGACAGGGGGGGATGAAAAACTGTTTTTT	CSVGETGGDEKLFF	many	TRBD1	TRBV29-1	TRBJ1-4
TGCGCCAGCAGCGTGACTAGCGGGGGCCTCACAGATACGCAGTATTTT	CASSVTSGGLTDTQYF	few	TRBD2	TRBV5-1	TRBJ2-3
TGTGCCAGCAGCTCCCCTAATGGCCAGGACAGGGTCGATGGCTACACCTTC	CASSSPNGQDRVDGYTF	many	TRBD1	TRBV7-8	TRBJ1-2
TGCGCCAGCAGCCAAGAACCAGCGGGGGAGTACAATGAGCAGTTCTTC	CASSQEPAGEYNEQFF	-	TRBD2	TRBV4-1	TRBJ2-1
TGCAGCGTTACCTGGGACAGCTCCTACAATGAGCAGTTCTTC	CSVTWDSSYNEQFF	-	TRBD1	TRBV29-1	TRBJ2-1
TGTGCCAGCAGCGTACCGGCAGGCTACGAGCAGTACTTC	CASSVPAGYEQYF	-	-	TRBV7-9	TRBJ2-7
TGTGCCAGCAGCGTCGATGGAACTAATGAAAAACTGTTTTTT	CASSVDGTNEKLFF	-	-	TRBV9	TRBJ1-4
TGCAGCGTGGTACAGCGAAATTATCAAGAGACCCAGTACTTC	CSVVQRNYQETQYF	-	-	TRBV29-1	TRBJ2-5
TGTGCCAGCAGTTTTCGGGCCGGAGGTGTAAACATTCAGTACTTC	CASSFRAGGVNIQYF	many	-	TRBV28	TRBJ2-4
TGCAGTGCTAAAGTGTACGGGACTAATGAAAAACTGTTTTTT	CSAKVYGTNEKLFF	few	-	TRBV20-1	TRBJ1-4
TGCAGTGCCAGTACTAGTGGTACGCAGTATTTT	CSASTSGTQYF	-	-	TRBV20-1	TRBJ2-3
TGTGCCAGCACCGAGGGCCACCCGGGGGGTGAGCAGTTCTTC	CASTEGHPGGEQFF	many	TRBD2	TRBV12-3/TRBV12-4	TRBJ2-1
TGTGCCACCGACGGAGGACAGGATGAAGCTTTCTTT	CATDGGQDEAFF	few	TRBD1	TRBV28	TRBJ1-1
TGTGCCAGCAGTCCCGGGACGCCGTCGAACACCGGGGAGCTGTTTTTT	CASSPGTPSNTGELFF	few	-	TRBV28	TRBJ2-2
TGCGCCAGCAGCCCCCGAGCAGGGAAGGATAATGGCTACACCTTC	CASSPRAGKDNGYTF	many	-	TRBV4-1	TRBJ1-2
TGTGCCAGCAGCCTCGAAGGGGTCGGCTACACCTTC	CASSLEGVGYTF	many	-	TRBV7-6	TRBJ1-2
TGTGCCAGCAGCTGGGGGGACAACTACGAGCAGTACTTC	CASSWGDNYEQYF	few	-	TRBV5-4	TRBJ2-7
TGTGCCAGCAGTGAATGGTTAGCGGGGACCCAAGAGACCCAGTACTTC	CASSEWLAGTQETQYF	-	TRBD2	TRBV2	TRBJ2-5
TGCGCCAGCAGCTTGGGAGTGGGCAGGGGAACCTACAATGAGCAGTTCTTC	CASSLGVGRGTYNEQFF	-	-	TRBV5-1	TRBJ2-1
TGTGCCAGCAGTTCCGGGACTTATGAAGCTTTCTTT	CASSSGTYEAFF	many	-	TRBV7-8	TRBJ1-1
TGCAGTGCTCGGACAGGGGGAGAGTACAGCAATCAGCCCCAGCATTTT	CSARTGGEYSNQPQHF	-	TRBD1	TRBV20-1	TRBJ1-5
TGTGCCAGCAGCTTAGGTCAAGGACTCCTCACTGAAGCTTTCTTT	CASSLGQGLLTEAFF	many	-	TRBV7-6	TRBJ1-1
TGCAGCGTTGCCAAGAACACTGAAGCTTTCTTT	CSVAKNTEAFF	-	-	TRBV29-1	TRBJ1-1
TGTGCCAGCAGCTCTCATCGAGCGAAGGGGGCCGGTGAAGCTTTCTTT	CASSSHRAKGAGEAFF	few	TRBD1	TRBV7-9	TRBJ1-1
TGTGCTAGTGCCCGGGACAGCGACCTCAATGAGCAGTTCTTC	CASARDSDLNEQFF	-	TRBD1	TRBV12-5	TRBJ2-1
TGTGCCAGCAGCTTATCAGGGGGCTCCTACAATGAGCAGTTCTTC	CASSLSGGSYNEQFF	many	TRBD1	TRBV11-2	TRBJ2-1
TGCAGTGCTAGATTACTACTGGAGGGTGAGAATTCACCCCTCCACTTT	CSARLLLEGENSPLHF	many	-	TRBV20-1	TRBJ1-6
TGTGCCAGCAGTCCCCCACTGGGGAGCTCCTACGAGCAGTACTTC	CASSPPLGSSYEQYF	-	-	TRBV28	TRBJ2-7
TGTGCCAGCAGCGGAACCGGGACTAGCGGGGAACTCTCCTACAATGAGCAGTTCTTC	CASSGTGTSGELSYNEQFF	-	TRBD2	TRBV5-6	TRBJ2-1
TGTGCCACCGTGTTCGGGACAGGGGGTTACGAGCAGTACTTC	CATVFGTGGYEQYF	many	TRBD1	TRBV28	TRBJ2-7
TGTGCCAGCAGCGAAAATCTGCAGGGTCTAGAAGCTTTCTTT	CASSENLQGLEAFF	many	-	TRBV7-2	TRBJ1-1
TGTGCCAGCAGCTCTACAGGTCAGGCCAACGTCCTGACTTTC	CASSSTGQANVLTF	many	-	TRBV7-2	TRBJ2-6